Listed below are T cell receptor beta chains from one sample, sequenced in a study of shared clonotypes between healthy human individuals. Only in-frame clones appear in the TCRdb table, and some are missing; sequencing was by immunoSEQ multiplex PCR. Of some 1,600,000 clones in the sample, around 98% are singletons; the top ten hold roughly 0.42%. Sequenced sample: naive CD4+ T cells sorted from blood. These receptors originate from a man aged 30 to 39 in good health. CDR3s include the opening cysteine and the closing phenylalanine or tryptophan. Each record gives: clone size, D gene, V gene, J gene, CDR3 length, CDR3 DNA, CDR3 protein. The D gene is left open where the match is weak. The listing skips clone size in some rows; elsewhere it reads once, few, many or a size class.

size: .
D: TRBD1
V: TRBV7-9
J: TRBJ1-1
length: 18
DNA: TGTGCCAGCAGCTTAGCCACTCCAGGGGGCAGAATGAACACTGAAGCTTTCTTT
CDR3: CASSLATPGGRMNTEAFF

size: .
D: .
V: TRBV30
J: TRBJ2-1
length: 13
DNA: TGTGCCTGGAGTGGCGGGATGTACAATGAGCAGTTCTTC
CDR3: CAWSGGMYNEQFF

size: once
D: .
V: TRBV15
J: TRBJ2-3
length: 15
DNA: TGTGCCACCAGCAGAGGTAGCACAAGCACAGATACGCAGTATTTT
CDR3: CATSRGSTSTDTQYF

size: .
D: TRBD1
V: TRBV29-1
J: TRBJ2-7
length: 12
DNA: TGCAGCGTCGACAGGGGCTCTAACGAGCAGTACTTC
CDR3: CSVDRGSNEQYF

size: .
D: .
V: TRBV13
J: TRBJ2-1
length: 18
DNA: TGTGCCAGCAGCTCCACAGACCGGGCCCTGAGCTCCTACAATGAGCAGTTCTTC
CDR3: CASSSTDRALSSYNEQFF

size: .
D: .
V: TRBV7-2
J: TRBJ2-7
length: 15
DNA: TGTGCCAGCAGCCCCGAGGCGGCAGCCTCCTACGAGCAGTACTTC
CDR3: CASSPEAAASYEQYF

size: .
D: .
V: TRBV28
J: TRBJ2-7
length: 13
DNA: TGTGCCAGCAGCCAACCAGCAACGTACGAGCAGTACTTC
CDR3: CASSQPATYEQYF

size: .
D: .
V: TRBV2
J: TRBJ1-2
length: 13
DNA: TGTGCCAGCAGTAGAACTGCGGACTATGGCTACACCTTC
CDR3: CASSRTADYGYTF

size: .
D: .
V: TRBV5-6
J: TRBJ2-6
length: 16
DNA: TGTGCCAGCAGCTATACACAGGGCTCTGGGGCCAACGTCCTGACTTTC
CDR3: CASSYTQGSGANVLTF

size: .
D: TRBD1
V: TRBV4-1
J: TRBJ2-7
length: 15
DNA: TGCGCCAGCAGCCATCCCCCGGGACAGAAATACGAGCAGTACTTC
CDR3: CASSHPPGQKYEQYF

size: .
D: .
V: TRBV11-1
J: TRBJ1-1
length: 17
DNA: TGTGCCAGCAGCTTCCCTGGCAATAAACCCGGGCACGCTGAAGCTTTCTTT
CDR3: CASSFPGNKPGHAEAFF

size: once
D: TRBD2
V: TRBV6-6
J: TRBJ2-1
length: 16
DNA: TGTGCCAGCAGGACATTAGCGGGAGGGACCTACAATGAGCAGTTCTTC
CDR3: CASRTLAGGTYNEQFF

size: .
D: .
V: TRBV18
J: TRBJ2-3
length: 16
DNA: TGTGCCAGCACTACCTTGGGGGGGCGAGGCACAGATACGCAGTATTTT
CDR3: CASTTLGGRGTDTQYF

size: .
D: .
V: TRBV15
J: TRBJ2-3
length: 13
DNA: TGTGCCACCAGCAGGCGGAGCACAGATACGCAGTATTTT
CDR3: CATSRRSTDTQYF

size: .
D: .
V: TRBV5-8
J: TRBJ2-5
length: 12
DNA: TGTGCCAGCAGACTCCAGGGGTTCCCCCAGTACTTC
CDR3: CASRLQGFPQYF

size: once
D: TRBD1
V: TRBV18
J: TRBJ2-3
length: 14
DNA: TGTGCCAGCTCACCGCGGACAGGAGCAGATACGCAGTATTTT
CDR3: CASSPRTGADTQYF

size: .
D: .
V: TRBV10-1
J: TRBJ2-5
length: 13
DNA: TGCGCCAGCAGTGTAAAGCGGAAAGAGACCCAGTACTTC
CDR3: CASSVKRKETQYF

size: .
D: TRBD2
V: TRBV6-1
J: TRBJ2-2
length: 15
DNA: TGTGCCAGCAGTGAATGGCTAGCGGAAAACGGGGAGCTGTTTTTT
CDR3: CASSEWLAENGELFF

size: .
D: .
V: TRBV27
J: TRBJ1-2
length: 14
DNA: TGTGCCAGCAGTGGTCGGGACACAATCTATGGCTACACCTTC
CDR3: CASSGRDTIYGYTF

size: .
D: .
V: TRBV5-1
J: TRBJ2-1
length: 15
DNA: TGCGCCAGCAGCTTGCACCGTACGTCCTACAATGAGCAGTTCTTC
CDR3: CASSLHRTSYNEQFF

size: .
D: TRBD1
V: TRBV7-3
J: TRBJ2-2
length: 13
DNA: TGTGCCAGCAGGAGGGACAGCCCCGGGGAGCTGTTTTTT
CDR3: CASRRDSPGELFF

size: .
D: .
V: TRBV30
J: TRBJ1-5
length: 19
DNA: TGTGCCTGGCTACCCACGGCTCGGATCGGAGATTATAGCAATCAGCCCCAGCATTTT
CDR3: CAWLPTARIGDYSNQPQHF

size: .
D: .
V: TRBV5-1
J: TRBJ2-7
length: 13
DNA: TGCGCCAGCAGCTTGGGGGCCTCCTACGAGCAGTACTTC
CDR3: CASSLGASYEQYF

size: .
D: .
V: TRBV11-2
J: TRBJ2-7
length: 12
DNA: TGTGCCAGCAGGACCCTTTCCTACGAGCAGTACTTC
CDR3: CASRTLSYEQYF

size: .
D: TRBD1
V: TRBV7-2
J: TRBJ1-5
length: 16
DNA: TGTGCCAGCAGCGACAGGGACAGGGGAAGCAATCAGCCCCAGCATTTT
CDR3: CASSDRDRGSNQPQHF

size: .
D: .
V: TRBV6-1
J: TRBJ2-7
length: 14
DNA: TGTGCCAGCAGTGAAGATCGAGTCAGCTACGAGCAGTACTTC
CDR3: CASSEDRVSYEQYF

size: .
D: TRBD2
V: TRBV27
J: TRBJ2-7
length: 13
DNA: TGTGCCAGCTCCTTAGCGGGAGTCAACGAGCAGTACTTC
CDR3: CASSLAGVNEQYF

size: once
D: .
V: TRBV12-5
J: TRBJ2-1
length: 13
DNA: TGTGCTAGTCAAGGCAGGGAGTACAATGAGCAGTTCTTC
CDR3: CASQGREYNEQFF

size: .
D: TRBD1
V: TRBV19
J: TRBJ2-2
length: 14
DNA: TGTGCCAGTAGTTCGACAGGGATACCCGGGGAGCTGTTTTTT
CDR3: CASSSTGIPGELFF

size: .
D: .
V: TRBV18
J: TRBJ1-2
length: 15
DNA: TGTGCCAGCTCACCACAGGGAACAGGGAACTATGGCTACACCTTC
CDR3: CASSPQGTGNYGYTF

size: .
D: .
V: TRBV5-1
J: TRBJ2-1
length: 15
DNA: TGCGCCAGCAGCCTCCCTTCAGGGACCTACGGAGAGCAGTTCTTC
CDR3: CASSLPSGTYGEQFF

size: .
D: .
V: TRBV5-1
J: TRBJ1-3
length: 16
DNA: TGCGCCAGCAGCTTGGGTTCCTCCTTATCTGGAAACACCATATATTTT
CDR3: CASSLGSSLSGNTIYF

size: .
D: .
V: TRBV6-6
J: TRBJ2-1
length: 14
DNA: TGTGCCAGCACCAACGGGGGCTCCTACAATGAGCAGTTCTTC
CDR3: CASTNGGSYNEQFF

size: .
D: .
V: TRBV18
J: TRBJ2-3
length: 13
DNA: TGTGCCAGCTCACCAACGGGATTAGATACGCAGTATTTT
CDR3: CASSPTGLDTQYF

size: .
D: .
V: TRBV14
J: TRBJ2-3
length: 16
DNA: TGTGCCAGCAGCCAAGACCTACCTGGGAGCACAGATACGCAGTATTTT
CDR3: CASSQDLPGSTDTQYF

size: .
D: .
V: TRBV6-5
J: TRBJ2-5
length: 14
DNA: TGTGCCAGCAGTTACTTTGACGTTCCCCAGACCCAGTACTTC
CDR3: CASSYFDVPQTQYF

size: .
D: TRBD1
V: TRBV5-5
J: TRBJ1-4
length: 14
DNA: TGTGCCAGCAGCCCCAGGGGGGTTGGGGAAAAACTGTTTTTT
CDR3: CASSPRGVGEKLFF

size: .
D: .
V: TRBV6-6
J: TRBJ2-7
length: 12
DNA: TGTGCCAGCAGTTCCCCCAACTACGAGCAGTACTTC
CDR3: CASSSPNYEQYF

size: .
D: TRBD1
V: TRBV11-3
J: TRBJ2-3
length: 15
DNA: TGTGCCAGCAGCTCCGGACAGGGGAACACAGATACGCAGTATTTT
CDR3: CASSSGQGNTDTQYF

size: .
D: .
V: TRBV28
J: TRBJ1-1
length: 13
DNA: TGTGCCAGCAGTTTTTCGAGTCCGCGTGAAGCTTTCTTT
CDR3: CASSFSSPREAFF

size: .
D: .
V: TRBV9
J: TRBJ2-7
length: 14
DNA: TGTGCCAGCAGTGAAGGCGCGGGTTCCACCGAGCAGTACTTC
CDR3: CASSEGAGSTEQYF

size: .
D: .
V: TRBV7-2
J: TRBJ2-7
length: 14
DNA: TGTGCCAGCAGCTTAGTTGCGGGGACCCACGAGCAGTACTTC
CDR3: CASSLVAGTHEQYF

size: .
D: .
V: TRBV4-3
J: TRBJ1-1
length: 15
DNA: TGCGCCAGCAGTCGAGCGGGGGGGGTCAACACTGAAGCTTTCTTT
CDR3: CASSRAGGVNTEAFF

size: .
D: TRBD2
V: TRBV15
J: TRBJ2-1
length: 18
DNA: TGTGCCACCAGCCCACTGGGACTAGCGGTCGGCACCTACAATGAGCAGTTCTTC
CDR3: CATSPLGLAVGTYNEQFF

size: .
D: .
V: TRBV18
J: TRBJ1-1
length: 14
DNA: TGTGCCAGCTCACCGGGCAGACTAAACACTGAAGCTTTCTTT
CDR3: CASSPGRLNTEAFF

size: .
D: .
V: TRBV11-2
J: TRBJ2-7
length: 14
DNA: TGTGCCAGCAGCTTAGGGGCAGAAGCCTACGAGCAGTACTTC
CDR3: CASSLGAEAYEQYF

size: .
D: .
V: TRBV19
J: TRBJ2-2
length: 14
DNA: TGTGCCAGTAGTGAACGGTCGCACACCGGGGAGCTGTTTTTT
CDR3: CASSERSHTGELFF

size: .
D: TRBD1
V: TRBV28
J: TRBJ1-4
length: 14
DNA: TGTGCCAGCAGTTTACGGACAGGGGCGGAAAAACTGTTTTTT
CDR3: CASSLRTGAEKLFF

size: .
D: TRBD2
V: TRBV29-1
J: TRBJ2-3
length: 14
DNA: TGCAGCTCCAGACTAGCGGGAGTTTTAGATACGCAGTATTTT
CDR3: CSSRLAGVLDTQYF

size: .
D: .
V: TRBV7-8
J: TRBJ2-3
length: 12
DNA: TGTGCCAGCAGCTCCAACACAGATACGCAGTATTTT
CDR3: CASSSNTDTQYF

size: .
D: .
V: TRBV20-1
J: TRBJ1-1
length: 9
DNA: TGCAGTGCTAGCTGGGGGAAGGCCTTT
CDR3: CSASWGKAF

size: .
D: TRBD2
V: TRBV18
J: TRBJ2-3
length: 16
DNA: TGTGCCAGCTCACCAGGGGTAGCGGGAGCGGGAGATACGCAGTATTTT
CDR3: CASSPGVAGAGDTQYF

size: .
D: TRBD2
V: TRBV5-4
J: TRBJ2-2
length: 17
DNA: TGTGCCAGCAGCTTGGGGGGCGCAGCGGGAGTCACCGGGGAGCTGTTTTTT
CDR3: CASSLGGAAGVTGELFF

size: .
D: TRBD2
V: TRBV9
J: TRBJ2-1
length: 14
DNA: TGTGCCAGCAGCGCTAGCGGCTCCTACAATGAGCAGTTCTTC
CDR3: CASSASGSYNEQFF

size: .
D: .
V: TRBV5-1
J: TRBJ2-1
length: 14
DNA: TGCGCCAGCAGCTTCAGGGGAGGCTACAATGAGCAGTTCTTC
CDR3: CASSFRGGYNEQFF

size: .
D: .
V: TRBV15
J: TRBJ2-1
length: 14
DNA: TGTGCCACCGGAGCGGGGAGGGGGTACAATGAGCAGTTCTTC
CDR3: CATGAGRGYNEQFF

size: .
D: TRBD2
V: TRBV10-2
J: TRBJ2-3
length: 15
DNA: TGCGCCAGCAGTGATAGCGGGAGAAGCACAGATACGCAGTATTTT
CDR3: CASSDSGRSTDTQYF

size: .
D: .
V: TRBV30
J: TRBJ2-7
length: 13
DNA: TGTGCCTGGAGTAGCCCGGCAAACAGGGAGCAGTACTTC
CDR3: CAWSSPANREQYF

size: .
D: .
V: TRBV9
J: TRBJ2-2
length: 15
DNA: TGTGCCAGCAGCCCCAATGTCAGAAACACCGGGGAGCTGTTTTTT
CDR3: CASSPNVRNTGELFF